This T cell receptor (beta chain) comes out of a study of blood T cell repertoires in COVID-19. Background on the study: Some COVID-19 samples were acute and others convalescent; all came from the United States, Italy and Spain.

Original methodology: The assay estimated nucleated cells by amplifying reference gene primers. Clones were read by immunoSEQ multiplex PCR, and TCRdb kept only the in-frame ones, dropping some. The V and J calls and clone size come from that table; D and trimming were worked out from the DNA. The sample lists approximately 180,000 clones, around 80% occurring once. Germline V gene data show CDR1 as KGHSH and CDR2 as LQKENI. The length of the CDR3 is 19 residues. With V trimmed by 6 bases and J by 1 base, 17 bases remained unmatched. Seattle enrolled patients during active infection and tracked them longitudinally.

The chain combines TRBV18 with TRBJ2-1; 8 bases are shared with TRBD2. The sequenced sample was peripheral blood. This sequence originates from a woman aged 40 to 49 with COVID-19, enrolled during active disease. DNA of the CDR3: TGTGCCAGCTCCCTGAAAGCGGGAGCATCAGGGGCTTCCTACAATGAGCAGTTCTTC. It codes for CASSLKAGASGASYNEQFF. The complete variable domain, with remaining parts taken from reference TRBV18 and TRBJ2-1, reads NAGVMQNPRHLVRRRGQEARLRCSPMKGHSHVYWYRQLPEEGLKFMVYLQKENIIDESGMPKERFSAEFPKEGPSILRIQQVVRGDSAAYFCASSLKAGASGASYNEQFFGPGTRLTVL.